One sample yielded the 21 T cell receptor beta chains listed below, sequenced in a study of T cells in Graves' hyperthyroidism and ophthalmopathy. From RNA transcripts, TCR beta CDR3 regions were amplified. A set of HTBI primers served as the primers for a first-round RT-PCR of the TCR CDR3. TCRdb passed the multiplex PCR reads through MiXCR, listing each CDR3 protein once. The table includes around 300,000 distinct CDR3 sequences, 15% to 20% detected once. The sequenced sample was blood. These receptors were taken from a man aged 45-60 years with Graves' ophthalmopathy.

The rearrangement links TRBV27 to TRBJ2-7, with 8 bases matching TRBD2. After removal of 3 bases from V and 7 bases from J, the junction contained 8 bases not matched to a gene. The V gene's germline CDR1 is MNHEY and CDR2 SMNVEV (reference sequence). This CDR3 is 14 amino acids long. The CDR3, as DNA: TGTGCCAGCAGTTTGGGGGCGGGAGGACCTGAGCAGTACTTC. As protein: CASSLGAGGPEQYF.

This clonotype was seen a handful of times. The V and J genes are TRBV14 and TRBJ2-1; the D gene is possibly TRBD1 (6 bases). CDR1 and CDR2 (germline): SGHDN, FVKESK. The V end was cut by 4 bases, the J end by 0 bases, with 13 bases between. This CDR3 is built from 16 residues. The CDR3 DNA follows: TGTGCCAGCAGCCTAGCAGGCAGGGGCTCCTACAATGAGCAGTTCTTC. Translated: CASSLAGRGSYNEQFF.

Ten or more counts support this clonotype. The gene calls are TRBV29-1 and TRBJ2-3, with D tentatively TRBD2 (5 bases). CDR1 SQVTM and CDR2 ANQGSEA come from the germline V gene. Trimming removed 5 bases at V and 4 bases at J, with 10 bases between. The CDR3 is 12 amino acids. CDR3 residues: CSVRGEADTQYF. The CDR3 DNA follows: TGCAGCGTTCGGGGAGAAGCAGATACGCAGTATTTT.

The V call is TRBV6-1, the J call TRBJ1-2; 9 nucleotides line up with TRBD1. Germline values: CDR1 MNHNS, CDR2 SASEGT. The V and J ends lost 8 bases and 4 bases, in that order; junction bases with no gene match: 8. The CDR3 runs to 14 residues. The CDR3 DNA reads TGTGCCAGCCGAGAGACAGGGGGGTCCTATGGCTACACCTTC. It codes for CASRETGGSYGYTF.

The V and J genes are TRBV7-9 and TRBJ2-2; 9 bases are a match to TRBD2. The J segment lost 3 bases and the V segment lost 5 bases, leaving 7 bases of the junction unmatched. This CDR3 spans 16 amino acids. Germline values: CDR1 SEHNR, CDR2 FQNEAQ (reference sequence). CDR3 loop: CASSPPTSGYTGELFF. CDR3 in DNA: TGTGCCAGCAGCCCCCCGACTAGCGGATACACCGGGGAGCTGTTTTTT.

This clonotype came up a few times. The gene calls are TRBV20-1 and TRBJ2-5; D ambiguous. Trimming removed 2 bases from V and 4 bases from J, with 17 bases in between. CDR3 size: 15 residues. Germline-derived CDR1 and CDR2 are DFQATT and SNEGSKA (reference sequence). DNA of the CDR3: TGCAGTGCTAGATTGTTGCAGCTTGGATTAGAGACCCAGTACTTC. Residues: CSARLLQLGLETQYF.

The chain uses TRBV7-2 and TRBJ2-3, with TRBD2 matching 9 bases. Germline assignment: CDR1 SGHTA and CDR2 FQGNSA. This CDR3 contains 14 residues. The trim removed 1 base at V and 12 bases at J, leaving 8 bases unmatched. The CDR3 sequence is CASSLDRASGKQYF. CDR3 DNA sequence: TGTGCCAGCAGCTTAGATCGAGCTAGCGGGAAACAGTATTTT.

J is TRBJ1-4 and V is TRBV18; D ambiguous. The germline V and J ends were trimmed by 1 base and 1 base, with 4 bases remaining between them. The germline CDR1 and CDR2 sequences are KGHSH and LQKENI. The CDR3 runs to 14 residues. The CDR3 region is CASSPRGTNEKLFF. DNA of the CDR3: TGTGCCAGCTCACCACGGGGAACTAATGAAAAACTGTTTTTT. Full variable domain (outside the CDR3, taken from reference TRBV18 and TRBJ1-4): NAGVMQNPRHLVRRRGQEARLRCSPMKGHSHVYWYRQLPEEGLKFMVYLQKENIIDESGMPKERFSAEFPKEGPSILRIQQVVRGDSAAYFCASSPRGTNEKLFFGSGTQLSVL.

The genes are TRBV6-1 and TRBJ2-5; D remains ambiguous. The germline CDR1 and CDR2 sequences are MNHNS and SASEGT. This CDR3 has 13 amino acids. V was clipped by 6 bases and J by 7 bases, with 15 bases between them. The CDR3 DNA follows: TGTGCCAGCAGCTCAGACCCAGTGGGGACCCAGTACTTC. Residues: CASSSDPVGTQYF.

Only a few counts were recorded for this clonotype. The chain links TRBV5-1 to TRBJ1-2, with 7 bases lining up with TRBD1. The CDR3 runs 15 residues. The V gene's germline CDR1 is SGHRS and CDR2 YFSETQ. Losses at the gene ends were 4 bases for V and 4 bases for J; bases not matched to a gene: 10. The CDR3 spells CASSPTTGLGYGYTF. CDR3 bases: TGCGCCAGCAGCCCAACGACAGGGTTGGGCTATGGCTACACCTTC. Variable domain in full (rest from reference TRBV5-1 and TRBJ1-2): KAGVTQTPRYLIKTRGQQVTLSCSPISGHRSVSWYQQTPGQGLQFLFEYFSETQRNKGNFPGRFSGRQFSNSRSEMNVSTLELGDSALYLCASSPTTGLGYGYTFGSGTRLTVV.

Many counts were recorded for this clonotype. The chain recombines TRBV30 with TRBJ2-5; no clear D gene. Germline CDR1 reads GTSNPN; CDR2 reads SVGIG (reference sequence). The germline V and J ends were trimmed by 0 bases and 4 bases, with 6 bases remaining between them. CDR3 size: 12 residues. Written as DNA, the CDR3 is TGTGCCTGGAGTGTAATGAGAGAGACCCAGTACTTC. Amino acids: CAWSVMRETQYF.

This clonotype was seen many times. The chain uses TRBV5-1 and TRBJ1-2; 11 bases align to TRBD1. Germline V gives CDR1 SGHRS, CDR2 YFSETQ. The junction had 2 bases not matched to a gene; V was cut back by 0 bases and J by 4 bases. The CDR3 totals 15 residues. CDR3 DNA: TGCGCCAGCAGCTTGGAGGGGACAGGGGGCTATGGCTACACCTTC. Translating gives CASSLEGTGGYGYTF.

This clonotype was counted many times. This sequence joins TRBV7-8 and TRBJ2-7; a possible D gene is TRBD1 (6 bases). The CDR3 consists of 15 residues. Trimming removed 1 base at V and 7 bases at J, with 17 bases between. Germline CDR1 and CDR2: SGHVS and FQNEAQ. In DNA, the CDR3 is TGTGCCAGCAGCTTAGACCTTGCGGCCCAGGGGGAGCAGTACTTC. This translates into CASSLDLAAQGEQYF.

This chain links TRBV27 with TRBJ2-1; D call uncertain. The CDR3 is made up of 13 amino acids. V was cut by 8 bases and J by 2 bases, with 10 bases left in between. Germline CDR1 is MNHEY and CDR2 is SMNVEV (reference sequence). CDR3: CASRHGPYNEQFF. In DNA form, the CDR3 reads TGTGCCAGCCGACACGGTCCCTACAATGAGCAGTTCTTC.

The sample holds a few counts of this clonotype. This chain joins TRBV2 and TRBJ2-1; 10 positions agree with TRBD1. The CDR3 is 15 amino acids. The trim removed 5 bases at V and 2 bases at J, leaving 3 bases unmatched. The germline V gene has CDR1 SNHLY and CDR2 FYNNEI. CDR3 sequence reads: CASSSDRGAYNEQFF. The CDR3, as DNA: TGTGCCAGCAGTTCGGACAGGGGGGCCTACAATGAGCAGTTCTTC.

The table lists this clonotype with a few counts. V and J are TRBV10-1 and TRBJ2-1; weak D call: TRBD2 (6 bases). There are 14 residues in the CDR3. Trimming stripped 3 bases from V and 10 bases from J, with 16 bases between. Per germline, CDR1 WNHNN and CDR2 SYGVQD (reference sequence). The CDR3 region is CASSDGGTGGEQFF. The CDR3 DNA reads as TGCGCCAGCAGTGATGGAGGGACCGGGGGAGAGCAGTTCTTC.

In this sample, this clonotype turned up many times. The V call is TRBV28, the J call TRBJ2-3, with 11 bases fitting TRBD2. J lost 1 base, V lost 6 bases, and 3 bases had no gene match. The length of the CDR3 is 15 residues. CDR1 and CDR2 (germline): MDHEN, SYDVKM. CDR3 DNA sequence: TGTGCCAGCAGCTTACTAGCGGGGGGCACAGATACGCAGTATTTT. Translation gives CASSLLAGGTDTQYF.

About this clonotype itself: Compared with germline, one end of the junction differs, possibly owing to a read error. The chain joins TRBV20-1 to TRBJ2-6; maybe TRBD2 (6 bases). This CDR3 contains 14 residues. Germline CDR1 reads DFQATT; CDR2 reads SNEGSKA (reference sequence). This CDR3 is CSAPEGRGANVLAF. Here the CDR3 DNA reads TGCAGTGCTCCCGAGGGTCGCGGGGCCAACGTCCTGGCTTTC.

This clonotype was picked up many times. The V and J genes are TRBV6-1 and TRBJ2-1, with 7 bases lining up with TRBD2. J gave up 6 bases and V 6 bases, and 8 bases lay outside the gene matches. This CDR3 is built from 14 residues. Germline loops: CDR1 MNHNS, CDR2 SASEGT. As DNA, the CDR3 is TGTGCCAGCAGGGCCGGGACTATCTCCAATGAGCAGTTCTTC. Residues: CASRAGTISNEQFF.

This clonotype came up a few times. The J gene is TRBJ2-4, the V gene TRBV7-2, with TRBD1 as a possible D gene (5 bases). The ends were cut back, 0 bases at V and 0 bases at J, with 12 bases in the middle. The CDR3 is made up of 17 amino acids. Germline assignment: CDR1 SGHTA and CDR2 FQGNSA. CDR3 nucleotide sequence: TGTGCCAGCAGCTTAGCGCTGGGGCTTATAGCCAAAAACATTCAGTACTTC. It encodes CASSLALGLIAKNIQYF.

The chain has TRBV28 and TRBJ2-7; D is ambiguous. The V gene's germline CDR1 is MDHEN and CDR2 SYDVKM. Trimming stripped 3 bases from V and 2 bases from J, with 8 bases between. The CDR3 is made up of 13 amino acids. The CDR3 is CASSLITAYEQYF. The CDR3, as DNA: TGTGCCAGCAGTTTGATCACAGCCTACGAGCAGTACTTC.